This passage covers 4 T cell receptor beta chains from one sample sequenced in a study of T cell responses to AZD1222 COVID-19 vaccine. Produced via immunoSEQ multiplex PCR; TCRdb's table is partial and in-frame only. The sample lists about 44,000 clones, around 80% occurring once. Here the sequenced sample was peripheral blood, taken on day 0 of AZD1222 vaccination. These receptors were collected from an adult in good health.

V usage is TRBV18 and J usage is TRBJ2-2; no clear D. The CDR3 has 16 residues. Trimming left V 3 bases short and J 3 bases short, with 14 bases between. Germline V gives CDR1 KGHSH, CDR2 LQKENI. The DNA of the CDR3 is TGTGCCAGCTCACCCCCCTGGATGGACGACACCGGGGAGCTGTTTTTT. This sequence encodes CASSPPWMDDTGELFF. Drawing the rest from reference TRBV18 and TRBJ2-2, the complete variable domain is NAGVMQNPRHLVRRRGQEARLRCSPMKGHSHVYWYRQLPEEGLKFMVYLQKENIIDESGMPKERFSAEFPKEGPSILRIQQVVRGDSAAYFCASSPPWMDDTGELFFGEGSRLTVL.

This clone was seen a few times. CDR3 region: CASSPGLGVTGELFF. The CDR3, as DNA: TGTGCCAGCAGCCCGGGACTAGGGGTCACCGGGGAGCTGTTTTTT. The genes are TRBV2 and TRBJ2-2; 8 nucleotides align to TRBD2. Trimming at V came to 6 bases and at J to 4 bases, leaving 7 bases not matched to a gene. CDR3 length equals 15 residues. Germline V CDR1 and CDR2: SNHLY, FYNNEI.

The chain has TRBV7-9 and TRBJ1-4; D possibly corresponds to TRBD1 (6 bases). V lost 5 bases to trimming and J lost 0 bases, with 13 bases between them. CDR1 is SEHNR and CDR2 is FQNEAQ in the germline V gene (reference sequence). The CDR3 is 16 amino acids. CDR3 in DNA: TGTGCCAGCAGCGAACAGGGAGGAACAACTAATGAAAAACTGTTTTTT. Its protein product is CASSEQGGTTNEKLFF.

The chain employs TRBV12-3 or TRBV12-4 and TRBJ2-7, with D unresolved. Deletions cut 6 bases from V and 4 bases from J, with 13 bases between. The CDR3 is made up of 13 amino acids. CDR3 nucleotides: TGTGCCAGCAGACCAGGAGCCACTTACGAGCAGTACTTC. Protein sequence: CASRPGATYEQYF.